These T cell receptor beta chains were read from a single sample in a study of blood T cell repertoires in COVID-19. Some clones are missing from TCRdb's copy, which holds only in-frame ones; the method was immunoSEQ multiplex PCR. Among 100,000 to 120,000 clones listed, 70% to 90% were seen once. Sequencing input: peripheral blood. The receptor set was obtained from a human donor in a cohort sampled during active COVID-19. Both conserved end residues are part of each CDR3. Fields, in order: D gene, clone size, V gene, J gene, CDR3 DNA, CDR3 protein. D genes are given only for firm matches. Size values are once, few and many counts, or a class for expanded clones, and some rows have none.

D gene: NA; clone size: NA; V gene: TRBV18; J gene: TRBJ2-2; CDR3 DNA: TGTGCCAGCTCACCCCAGGGGAACACCGGGGAGCTGTTTTTT; CDR3 protein: CASSPQGNTGELFF
D gene: NA; clone size: NA; V gene: TRBV15; J gene: TRBJ1-4; CDR3 DNA: TGTGCCACCAGCAAGGACACCTCTAATGAAAAACTGTTTTTT; CDR3 protein: CATSKDTSNEKLFF
D gene: TRBD1; clone size: NA; V gene: TRBV2; J gene: TRBJ2-2; CDR3 DNA: TGTGCCAGCAGTACCGACAGGGCGGGCACCGGGGAGCTGTTTTTT; CDR3 protein: CASSTDRAGTGELFF
D gene: NA; clone size: NA; V gene: TRBV11-1; J gene: TRBJ2-1; CDR3 DNA: TGTGCCAGCAGCTTACGGGGAAGCGATTACAATGAGCAGTTCTTC; CDR3 protein: CASSLRGSDYNEQFF
D gene: NA; clone size: NA; V gene: TRBV27; J gene: TRBJ2-1; CDR3 DNA: TGTGCCAGCAGGGCAGGGTCGTACAATGAGCAGTTCTTC; CDR3 protein: CASRAGSYNEQFF
D gene: NA; clone size: few; V gene: TRBV5-4; J gene: TRBJ1-1; CDR3 DNA: TGTGCCAGCAGGGGACTCGGGGGAACTGAAGCTTTCTTT; CDR3 protein: CASRGLGGTEAFF
D gene: NA; clone size: NA; V gene: TRBV28; J gene: TRBJ2-6; CDR3 DNA: TGTGCCAGCAGTTTACGACAGCCAGGAGGGGCCAACGTCCTGACTTTC; CDR3 protein: CASSLRQPGGANVLTF
D gene: TRBD2; clone size: NA; V gene: TRBV7-9; J gene: TRBJ2-3; CDR3 DNA: TGTGCCAGCAGCCCCCGGTATAGCGGGGCTGGAGATACGCAGTATTTT; CDR3 protein: CASSPRYSGAGDTQYF
D gene: NA; clone size: NA; V gene: TRBV25-1; J gene: TRBJ2-7; CDR3 DNA: TGTGCCAGCAGTGAAGGCCGGGAATCCTCCTACGAGCAGTACTTC; CDR3 protein: CASSEGRESSYEQYF
D gene: TRBD2; clone size: NA; V gene: TRBV28; J gene: TRBJ2-7; CDR3 DNA: TGTGCCAGCAGTCCAACGGGGGGAGGATCCCTTCGCGAGCAGTACTTC; CDR3 protein: CASSPTGGGSLREQYF
D gene: TRBD2; clone size: NA; V gene: TRBV12-5; J gene: TRBJ2-5; CDR3 DNA: TGTGCTAGTGGTTTCGGGACTAGCGGGGGTCAGGGGGAGACCCAGTACTTC; CDR3 protein: CASGFGTSGGQGETQYF
D gene: NA; clone size: NA; V gene: TRBV7-6; J gene: TRBJ1-2; CDR3 DNA: TGTGCTACCGAACAGGCAACGGACAGATCTAACTATGGCTACACCTTC; CDR3 protein: CATEQATDRSNYGYTF
D gene: TRBD1; clone size: NA; V gene: TRBV19; J gene: TRBJ1-5; CDR3 DNA: TGTGCCAGCACGACGGCAGGGGGATTAGGCAATCAGCCCCAGCATTTT; CDR3 protein: CASTTAGGLGNQPQHF
D gene: TRBD1; clone size: NA; V gene: TRBV29-1; J gene: TRBJ2-1; CDR3 DNA: TGCAGCGTTCAAAACAGGGGCTCCTACAATGAGCAGTTCTTC; CDR3 protein: CSVQNRGSYNEQFF
D gene: NA; clone size: once; V gene: TRBV30; J gene: TRBJ2-7; CDR3 DNA: TGTGCCTGGGGAAAGACACGTCAGACAAGGACAGTACAATACTACGAGCAGTACTTC; CDR3 protein: CAWGKTRQTRTVQYYEQYF
D gene: TRBD2; clone size: NA; V gene: TRBV19; J gene: TRBJ2-7; CDR3 DNA: TGTGCCAGTAGTCCGGGGGGGGCGGGAGGAGCCGCGTGGACCGAGCAGTACTTC; CDR3 protein: CASSPGGAGGAAWTEQYF
D gene: TRBD1; clone size: NA; V gene: TRBV19; J gene: TRBJ1-2; CDR3 DNA: TGTGCCAGTATGGGGACAGGGGGCCTTGGCTACACCTTC; CDR3 protein: CASMGTGGLGYTF
D gene: TRBD1; clone size: NA; V gene: TRBV29-1; J gene: TRBJ1-4; CDR3 DNA: TGCAGCGTTGAGCAGTCAGGGGGCGGAAAACTGTTTTTT; CDR3 protein: CSVEQSGGGKLFF
D gene: NA; clone size: once; V gene: TRBV7-3; J gene: TRBJ2-1; CDR3 DNA: TGTGCCAGCAGCTTAACTGGTCTAGGCGTGAATGAGCAGTTCTTC; CDR3 protein: CASSLTGLGVNEQFF
D gene: TRBD1; clone size: NA; V gene: TRBV29-1; J gene: TRBJ2-5; CDR3 DNA: TGCAGCGTAGGGACAGTCCAAGAGACCCAGTACTTC; CDR3 protein: CSVGTVQETQYF
D gene: NA; clone size: NA; V gene: TRBV12-5; J gene: TRBJ1-1; CDR3 DNA: TGTGCTAGTGGTTTGGCTGGAGGCCGCCGAATAACTGAAGCTTTCTTT; CDR3 protein: CASGLAGGRRITEAFF
D gene: TRBD2; clone size: NA; V gene: TRBV7-7; J gene: TRBJ2-5; CDR3 DNA: TGTGCTAGCAGCCCTGGACTAGCGGGGCCCTCCCAAGAGACCCAGTACTTC; CDR3 protein: CASSPGLAGPSQETQYF
D gene: NA; clone size: NA; V gene: TRBV6-6; J gene: TRBJ2-5; CDR3 DNA: TGTGCCAGCAGTACAGGGTCAGAGACCCAGTACTTC; CDR3 protein: CASSTGSETQYF
D gene: NA; clone size: NA; V gene: TRBV6-5; J gene: TRBJ2-7; CDR3 DNA: TGTGCCAGCAGCTCTTTTACGGGCTACGAGCAGTACTTC; CDR3 protein: CASSSFTGYEQYF
D gene: TRBD1; clone size: NA; V gene: TRBV13; J gene: TRBJ1-2; CDR3 DNA: TGTGCCAGCAGCTTAGGGGAGGGGGCAGGTTTTGGCTACACCTTC; CDR3 protein: CASSLGEGAGFGYTF
D gene: NA; clone size: NA; V gene: TRBV7-3; J gene: TRBJ1-2; CDR3 DNA: TGTGCCAGCAGCTCCGAGGACAGCCCTAACTATGGCTACACCTTC; CDR3 protein: CASSSEDSPNYGYTF
D gene: NA; clone size: NA; V gene: TRBV2; J gene: TRBJ1-4; CDR3 DNA: TGTGCCAGCAGTGAGGGGGGAAGGGCTGAAAAACTGTTTTTT; CDR3 protein: CASSEGGRAEKLFF
D gene: TRBD1; clone size: few; V gene: TRBV5-5; J gene: TRBJ1-2; CDR3 DNA: TGTGCCAGCAGTCCCAGCACAGGGACAGACTATGGCTACACCTTC; CDR3 protein: CASSPSTGTDYGYTF
D gene: TRBD2; clone size: once; V gene: TRBV7-2; J gene: TRBJ2-3; CDR3 DNA: TGTGCCAGCAGCTTAAGACTAGCGGGAGTGGGAGATACGCAGTATTTT; CDR3 protein: CASSLRLAGVGDTQYF
D gene: NA; clone size: NA; V gene: TRBV19; J gene: TRBJ1-5; CDR3 DNA: TGTGCCAGTAGAACGGGGGGGGCTGGCAATCAGCCCCAGCATTTT; CDR3 protein: CASRTGGAGNQPQHF
D gene: NA; clone size: NA; V gene: TRBV15; J gene: TRBJ1-4; CDR3 DNA: TGTGCCACCAGCAGAGATGGGGCGGGAAATGAAAAACTGTTTTTT; CDR3 protein: CATSRDGAGNEKLFF
D gene: NA; clone size: NA; V gene: TRBV6-1; J gene: TRBJ1-3; CDR3 DNA: TGTGCCAGCAGTGAAGACCCGGGATACTCTGGAAACACCATATATTTT; CDR3 protein: CASSEDPGYSGNTIYF
D gene: NA; clone size: NA; V gene: TRBV28; J gene: TRBJ1-1; CDR3 DNA: TGTGCCAGCACGCAGATTTGGGTTATGAGGACTGAAGCTTTCTTT; CDR3 protein: CASTQIWVMRTEAFF
D gene: NA; clone size: once; V gene: TRBV10-3; J gene: TRBJ1-1; CDR3 DNA: TGTGCCATCAGTGGGGCCGAGCACACTGAAGCTTTCTTT; CDR3 protein: CAISGAEHTEAFF
D gene: TRBD2; clone size: NA; V gene: TRBV4-2; J gene: TRBJ2-3; CDR3 DNA: TGTGCCAGCAGCGCCCGACTAGCGGGAACAGATACGCAGTATTTT; CDR3 protein: CASSARLAGTDTQYF
D gene: TRBD1; clone size: NA; V gene: TRBV5-1; J gene: TRBJ2-7; CDR3 DNA: TGCGCCAGCAGCTTGGCCGGGACAGGGGGTAGCTACGAGCAGTACTTC; CDR3 protein: CASSLAGTGGSYEQYF
D gene: NA; clone size: NA; V gene: TRBV4-2; J gene: TRBJ2-7; CDR3 DNA: TGTGCCAGCAGCCAAGAACTAAGTGGTGGAACCTACGAGCAGTACTTC; CDR3 protein: CASSQELSGGTYEQYF
D gene: NA; clone size: NA; V gene: TRBV11-2; J gene: TRBJ1-6; CDR3 DNA: TGTGCCAGCAGCTTTGAACAGGGTATTGGGTCACCCCTCCACTTT; CDR3 protein: CASSFEQGIGSPLHF
D gene: NA; clone size: NA; V gene: TRBV7-9; J gene: TRBJ1-5; CDR3 DNA: TGTGCCAGCAGCTTCTCAGGGGAGTCAAATCAGCCCCAGCATTTT; CDR3 protein: CASSFSGESNQPQHF
D gene: TRBD1; clone size: NA; V gene: TRBV19; J gene: TRBJ1-5; CDR3 DNA: TGTGCCAGCCGAGGGGGCTTGGGCAATCAGCCCCAGCATTTT; CDR3 protein: CASRGGLGNQPQHF
D gene: TRBD1; clone size: NA; V gene: TRBV28; J gene: TRBJ2-2; CDR3 DNA: TGTGCCAGCAGTACCCTCGCCGGGACAGGTACCCCCGGGGAGCTGTTTTTT; CDR3 protein: CASSTLAGTGTPGELFF
D gene: TRBD1; clone size: NA; V gene: TRBV7-6; J gene: TRBJ1-1; CDR3 DNA: TGTGCCAGCAGCTTAGACCCCGGGACAGGGAACACTGAAGCTTTCTTT; CDR3 protein: CASSLDPGTGNTEAFF
D gene: NA; clone size: NA; V gene: TRBV5-4; J gene: TRBJ2-5; CDR3 DNA: TGTGCCAGCAGTAGGACTGATCAACAGACCCAGTACTTC; CDR3 protein: CASSRTDQQTQYF
D gene: TRBD2; clone size: NA; V gene: TRBV19; J gene: TRBJ2-1; CDR3 DNA: TGTGCCAGTAATCGGCGGGGGGGCTTTTTTTCCTACAATGAGCAGTTCTTC; CDR3 protein: CASNRRGGFFSYNEQFF
D gene: NA; clone size: NA; V gene: TRBV30; J gene: TRBJ1-2; CDR3 DNA: TGTGCCTGGAGTGTACCGGCGGGGGCTGGCTTCGGCTACACCTTC; CDR3 protein: CAWSVPAGAGFGYTF
D gene: NA; clone size: NA; V gene: TRBV21-1; J gene: TRBJ2-1; CDR3 DNA: TGTGCCAGCTATGATAGCGGGGGCCATTACAATGAGCAGTTCTTC; CDR3 protein: CASYDSGGHYNEQFF
D gene: NA; clone size: NA; V gene: TRBV12-3/TRBV12-4; J gene: TRBJ2-7; CDR3 DNA: TGTGCCAGCAGTTCCGGCGGATCCTACGAGCAGTACTTC; CDR3 protein: CASSSGGSYEQYF
D gene: TRBD1; clone size: once; V gene: TRBV2; J gene: TRBJ1-4; CDR3 DNA: TGTGCCAGCAGGGTTGACAGGGGAGATGAAAAACTGTTTTTT; CDR3 protein: CASRVDRGDEKLFF
D gene: TRBD1; clone size: once; V gene: TRBV25-1; J gene: TRBJ1-2; CDR3 DNA: TGTGCCAGTCCCTTTTCCAGGGGGCTCAGGGGCTACACCTTC; CDR3 protein: CASPFSRGLRGYTF
D gene: NA; clone size: NA; V gene: TRBV14; J gene: TRBJ2-2; CDR3 DNA: TGTGCCAGCAGCAAGCACTCGGACACCGGGGAGCTGTTTTTT; CDR3 protein: CASSKHSDTGELFF
D gene: NA; clone size: NA; V gene: TRBV18; J gene: TRBJ1-1; CDR3 DNA: TGTGCCAGCTCACCAGACAGTCCGACTGAAGCTTTCTTT; CDR3 protein: CASSPDSPTEAFF
D gene: NA; clone size: NA; V gene: TRBV28; J gene: TRBJ2-1; CDR3 DNA: TGTGCCAGCTCTACGGCTAGCTGGGAAAATGAGCAGTTCTTC; CDR3 protein: CASSTASWENEQFF
D gene: NA; clone size: NA; V gene: TRBV9; J gene: TRBJ2-1; CDR3 DNA: TGTGCCAGCAGCCCCGATCCCCATAGCGAGAATGAGCAGTTCTTC; CDR3 protein: CASSPDPHSENEQFF
D gene: TRBD2; clone size: NA; V gene: TRBV4-1; J gene: TRBJ2-3; CDR3 DNA: TGCGCCAGCAGCCAAGATCTCAGTATTGGGCGGGGGTTCACAGATACGCAGTATTTT; CDR3 protein: CASSQDLSIGRGFTDTQYF
D gene: NA; clone size: NA; V gene: TRBV21-1; J gene: TRBJ1-1; CDR3 DNA: TGTGCCAGCAGCAAAGACACGATGAACACTGAAGCTTTCTTT; CDR3 protein: CASSKDTMNTEAFF